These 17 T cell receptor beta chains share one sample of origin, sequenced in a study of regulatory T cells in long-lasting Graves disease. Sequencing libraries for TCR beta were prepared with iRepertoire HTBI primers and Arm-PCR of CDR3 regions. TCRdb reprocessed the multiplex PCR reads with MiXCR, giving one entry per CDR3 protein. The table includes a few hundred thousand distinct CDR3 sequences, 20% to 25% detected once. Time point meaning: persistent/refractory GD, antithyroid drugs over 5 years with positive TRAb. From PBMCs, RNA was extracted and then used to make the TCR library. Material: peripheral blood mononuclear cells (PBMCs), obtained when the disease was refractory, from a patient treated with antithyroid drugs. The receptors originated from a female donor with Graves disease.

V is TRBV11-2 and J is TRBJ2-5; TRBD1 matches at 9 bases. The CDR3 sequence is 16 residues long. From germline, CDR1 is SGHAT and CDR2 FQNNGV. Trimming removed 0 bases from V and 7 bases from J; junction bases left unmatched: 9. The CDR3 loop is CASSLDKWDRVGTQYF. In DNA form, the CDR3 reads TGTGCCAGCAGCTTAGATAAATGGGACAGGGTGGGGACCCAGTACTTC.

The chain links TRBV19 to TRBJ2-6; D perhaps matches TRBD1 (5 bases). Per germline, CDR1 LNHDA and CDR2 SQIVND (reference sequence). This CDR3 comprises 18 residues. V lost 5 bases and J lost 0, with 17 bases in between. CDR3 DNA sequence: TGTGCCAGTAGTGACACTTCACAGGTAGTCTCTGGGGCCAACGTCCTGACTTTC. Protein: CASSDTSQVVSGANVLTF.

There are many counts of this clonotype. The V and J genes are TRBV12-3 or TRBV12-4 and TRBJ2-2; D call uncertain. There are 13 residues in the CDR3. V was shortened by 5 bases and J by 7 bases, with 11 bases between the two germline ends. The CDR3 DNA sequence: TGTGCCAGCAGTGCTCACGAGAGCGGGGAGCTGTTTTTT. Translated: CASSAHESGELFF.

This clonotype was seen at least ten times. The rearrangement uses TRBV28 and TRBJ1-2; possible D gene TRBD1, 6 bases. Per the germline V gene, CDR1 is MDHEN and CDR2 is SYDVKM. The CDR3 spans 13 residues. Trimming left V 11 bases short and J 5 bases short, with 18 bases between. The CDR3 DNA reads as TGTGCCGGCGCTCCAGGGGTTCGTTATGGCTACACCTTC. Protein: CAGAPGVRYGYTF.

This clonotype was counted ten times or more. CDR3 coding DNA: TGTGCCAGCAGTGAAGCGCTTGGGGAAGAGACCCAGTACTTC. Its translation is CASSEALGEETQYF. V usage is TRBV6-1 and J usage is TRBJ2-5; no definite D call. The germline V and J ends were trimmed by 0 bases and 3 bases, with 8 bases remaining between them. Per the germline V gene, CDR1 is MNHNS and CDR2 is SASEGT. The CDR3 spans 14 residues.

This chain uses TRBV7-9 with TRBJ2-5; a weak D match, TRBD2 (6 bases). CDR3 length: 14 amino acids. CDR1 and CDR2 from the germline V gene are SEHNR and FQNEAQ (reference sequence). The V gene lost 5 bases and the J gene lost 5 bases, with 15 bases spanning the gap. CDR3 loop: CASSPSAGYETQYF. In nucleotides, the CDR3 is TGTGCCAGCAGCCCAAGCGCGGGATACGAGACCCAGTACTTC.

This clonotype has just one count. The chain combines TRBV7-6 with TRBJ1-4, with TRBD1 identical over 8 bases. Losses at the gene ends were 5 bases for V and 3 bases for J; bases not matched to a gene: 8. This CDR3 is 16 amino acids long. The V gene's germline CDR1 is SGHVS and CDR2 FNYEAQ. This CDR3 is CASSPEGGQANEKLFF. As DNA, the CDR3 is TGTGCCAGCAGCCCGGAGGGGGGACAGGCTAATGAAAAACTGTTTTTT. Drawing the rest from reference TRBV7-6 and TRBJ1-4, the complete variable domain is GAGVSQSPRYKVTKRGQDVALRCDPISGHVSLYWYRQALGQGPEFLTYFNYEAQQDKSGLPNDRFSAERPEGSISTLTIQRTEQRDSAMYRCASSPEGGQANEKLFFGSGTQLSVL.

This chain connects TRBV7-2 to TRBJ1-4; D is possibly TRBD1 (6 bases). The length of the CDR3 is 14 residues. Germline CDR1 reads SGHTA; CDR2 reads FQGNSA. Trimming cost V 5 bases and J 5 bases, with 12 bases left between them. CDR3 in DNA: TGTGCCAGCAGCACGGGGGGGGCAAATGAAAAACTGTTTTTT. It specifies CASSTGGANEKLFF.

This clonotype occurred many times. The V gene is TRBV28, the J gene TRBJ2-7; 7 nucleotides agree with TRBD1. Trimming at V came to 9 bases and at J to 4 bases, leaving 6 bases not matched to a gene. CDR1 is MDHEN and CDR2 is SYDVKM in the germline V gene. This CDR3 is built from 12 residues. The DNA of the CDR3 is TGTGCCAGTACACAGGGGTCTTACGAGCAGTACTTC. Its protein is CASTQGSYEQYF.

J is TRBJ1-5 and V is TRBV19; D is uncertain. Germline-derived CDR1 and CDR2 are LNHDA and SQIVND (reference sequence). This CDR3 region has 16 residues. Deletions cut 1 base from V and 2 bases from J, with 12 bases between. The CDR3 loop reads CASSIGGRPGNQPQHF. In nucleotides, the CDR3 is TGTGCCAGTAGTATAGGTGGACGGCCCGGCAATCAGCCCCAGCATTTT.

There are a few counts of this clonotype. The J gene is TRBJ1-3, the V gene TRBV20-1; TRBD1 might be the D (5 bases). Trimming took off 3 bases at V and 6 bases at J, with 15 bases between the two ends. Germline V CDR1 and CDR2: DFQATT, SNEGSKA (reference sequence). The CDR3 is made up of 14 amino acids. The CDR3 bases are TGCAGTGCTAGGGACGCTGGGGGAGAAAACACCATATATTTT. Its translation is CSARDAGGENTIYF.

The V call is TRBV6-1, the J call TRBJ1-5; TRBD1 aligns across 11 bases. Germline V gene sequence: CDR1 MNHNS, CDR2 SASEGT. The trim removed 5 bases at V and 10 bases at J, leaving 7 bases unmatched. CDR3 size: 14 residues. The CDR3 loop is CASSPGTGGGPQHF. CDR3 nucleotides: TGTGCCAGCAGTCCTGGGACAGGGGGTGGTCCCCAGCATTTT.

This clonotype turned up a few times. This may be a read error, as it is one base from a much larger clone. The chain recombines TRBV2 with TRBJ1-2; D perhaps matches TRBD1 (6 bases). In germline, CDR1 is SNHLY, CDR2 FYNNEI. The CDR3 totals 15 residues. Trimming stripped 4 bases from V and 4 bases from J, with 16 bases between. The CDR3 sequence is CASSGGGGSAYGYTF. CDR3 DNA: TGTGCCAGCAGTGGGGGGGGGGGCTCCGCCTATGGCTACACCTTC.

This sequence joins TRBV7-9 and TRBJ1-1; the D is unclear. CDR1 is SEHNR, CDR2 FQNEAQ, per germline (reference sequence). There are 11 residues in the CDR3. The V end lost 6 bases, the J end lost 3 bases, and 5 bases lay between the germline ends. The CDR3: CASRKDTEAFF. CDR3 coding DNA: TGTGCCAGCAGAAAAGACACTGAAGCTTTCTTT. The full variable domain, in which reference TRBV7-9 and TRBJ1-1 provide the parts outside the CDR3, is DTGVSQNPRHKITKRGQNVTFRCDPISEHNRLYWYRQTLGQGPEFLTYFQNEAQLEKSRLLSDRFSAERPKGSFSTLEIQRTEQGDSAMYLCASRKDTEAFFGQGTRLTVV.

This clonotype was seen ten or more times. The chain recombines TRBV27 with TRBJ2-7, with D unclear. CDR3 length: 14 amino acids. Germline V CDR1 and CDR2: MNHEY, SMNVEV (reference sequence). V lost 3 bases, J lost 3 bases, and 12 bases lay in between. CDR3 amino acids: CASSLRVRYYEQYF. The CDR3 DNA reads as TGTGCCAGCAGTTTGAGAGTGCGGTACTACGAGCAGTACTTC.

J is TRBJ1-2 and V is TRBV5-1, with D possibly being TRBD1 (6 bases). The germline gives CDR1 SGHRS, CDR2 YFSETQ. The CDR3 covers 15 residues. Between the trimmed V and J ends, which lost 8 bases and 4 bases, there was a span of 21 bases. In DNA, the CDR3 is TGCGCCAGTCGACCGACACCGACAGGCTCCTATGGCTACACCTTC. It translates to CASRPTPTGSYGYTF.

CDR3 in DNA: TGTGCCACCAGCAGGGAACCTCTTTCCGGACAGGATAACTATGGCTACACCTTC. This sequence encodes CATSREPLSGQDNYGYTF. The V and J genes are TRBV15 and TRBJ1-2, with 7 nucleotides matching TRBD1. Germline CDR1 LNHNV, CDR2 YYDKDF (reference sequence). Trimming at V came to 3 bases and at J to 1 base, leaving 14 bases not matched to a gene. The CDR3 length is 18 residues.